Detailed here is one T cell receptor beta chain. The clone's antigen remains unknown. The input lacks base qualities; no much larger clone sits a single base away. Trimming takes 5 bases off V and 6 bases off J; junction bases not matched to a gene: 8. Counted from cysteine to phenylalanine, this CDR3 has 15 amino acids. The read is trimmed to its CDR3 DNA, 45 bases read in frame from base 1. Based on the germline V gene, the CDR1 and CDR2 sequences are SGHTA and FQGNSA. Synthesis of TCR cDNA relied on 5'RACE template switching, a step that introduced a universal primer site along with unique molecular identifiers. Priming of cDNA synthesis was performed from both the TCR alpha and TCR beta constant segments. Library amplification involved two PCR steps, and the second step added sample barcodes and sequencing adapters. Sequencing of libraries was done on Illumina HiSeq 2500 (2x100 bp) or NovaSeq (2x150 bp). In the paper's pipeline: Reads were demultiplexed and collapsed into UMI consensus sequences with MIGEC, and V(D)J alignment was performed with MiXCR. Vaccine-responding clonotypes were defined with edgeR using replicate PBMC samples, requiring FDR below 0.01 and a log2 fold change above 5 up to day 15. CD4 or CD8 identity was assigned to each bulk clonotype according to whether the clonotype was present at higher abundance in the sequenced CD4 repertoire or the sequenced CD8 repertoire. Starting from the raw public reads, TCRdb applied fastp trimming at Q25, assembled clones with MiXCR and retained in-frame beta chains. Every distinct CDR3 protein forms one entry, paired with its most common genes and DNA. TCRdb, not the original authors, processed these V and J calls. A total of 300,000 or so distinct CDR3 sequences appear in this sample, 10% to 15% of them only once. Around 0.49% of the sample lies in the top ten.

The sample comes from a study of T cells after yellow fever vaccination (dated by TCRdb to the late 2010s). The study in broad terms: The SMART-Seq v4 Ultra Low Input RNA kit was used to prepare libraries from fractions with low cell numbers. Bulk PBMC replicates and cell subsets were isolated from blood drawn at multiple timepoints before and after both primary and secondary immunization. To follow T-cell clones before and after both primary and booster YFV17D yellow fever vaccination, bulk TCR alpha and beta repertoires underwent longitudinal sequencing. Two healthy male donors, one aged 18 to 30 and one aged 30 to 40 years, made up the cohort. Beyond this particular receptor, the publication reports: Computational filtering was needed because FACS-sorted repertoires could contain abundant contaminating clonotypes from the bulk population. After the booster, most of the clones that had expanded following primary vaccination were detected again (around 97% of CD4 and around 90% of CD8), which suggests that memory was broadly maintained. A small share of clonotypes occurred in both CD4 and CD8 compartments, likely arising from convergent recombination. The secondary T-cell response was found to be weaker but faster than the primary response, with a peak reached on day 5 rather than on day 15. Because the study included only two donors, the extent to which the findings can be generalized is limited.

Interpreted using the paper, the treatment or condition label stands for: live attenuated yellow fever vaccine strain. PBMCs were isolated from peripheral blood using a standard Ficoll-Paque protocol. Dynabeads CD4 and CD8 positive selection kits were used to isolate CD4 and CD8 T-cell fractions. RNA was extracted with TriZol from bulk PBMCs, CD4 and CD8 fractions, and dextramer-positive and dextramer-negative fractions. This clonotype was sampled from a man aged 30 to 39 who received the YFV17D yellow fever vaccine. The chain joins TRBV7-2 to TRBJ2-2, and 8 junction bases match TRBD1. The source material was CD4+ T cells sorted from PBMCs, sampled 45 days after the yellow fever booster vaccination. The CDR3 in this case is CASSPQPTGAGELFF. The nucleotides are TGTGCCAGCAGCCCTCAGCCGACAGGGGCCGGGGAGCTGTTTTTT.